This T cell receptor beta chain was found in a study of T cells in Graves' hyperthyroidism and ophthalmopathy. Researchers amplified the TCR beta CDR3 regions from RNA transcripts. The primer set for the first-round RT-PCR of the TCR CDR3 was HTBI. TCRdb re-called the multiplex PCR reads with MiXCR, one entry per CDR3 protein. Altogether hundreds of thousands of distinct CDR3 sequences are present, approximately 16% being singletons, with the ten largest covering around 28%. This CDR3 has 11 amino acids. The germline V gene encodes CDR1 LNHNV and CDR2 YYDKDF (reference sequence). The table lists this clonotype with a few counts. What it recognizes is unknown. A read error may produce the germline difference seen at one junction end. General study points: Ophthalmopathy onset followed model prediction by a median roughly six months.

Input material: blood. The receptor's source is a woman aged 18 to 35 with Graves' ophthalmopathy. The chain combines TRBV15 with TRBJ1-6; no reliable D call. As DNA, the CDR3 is TGTGCCGCCAGCAACAATTCACCCCTCCACTTT. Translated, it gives CAASNNSPLHF.